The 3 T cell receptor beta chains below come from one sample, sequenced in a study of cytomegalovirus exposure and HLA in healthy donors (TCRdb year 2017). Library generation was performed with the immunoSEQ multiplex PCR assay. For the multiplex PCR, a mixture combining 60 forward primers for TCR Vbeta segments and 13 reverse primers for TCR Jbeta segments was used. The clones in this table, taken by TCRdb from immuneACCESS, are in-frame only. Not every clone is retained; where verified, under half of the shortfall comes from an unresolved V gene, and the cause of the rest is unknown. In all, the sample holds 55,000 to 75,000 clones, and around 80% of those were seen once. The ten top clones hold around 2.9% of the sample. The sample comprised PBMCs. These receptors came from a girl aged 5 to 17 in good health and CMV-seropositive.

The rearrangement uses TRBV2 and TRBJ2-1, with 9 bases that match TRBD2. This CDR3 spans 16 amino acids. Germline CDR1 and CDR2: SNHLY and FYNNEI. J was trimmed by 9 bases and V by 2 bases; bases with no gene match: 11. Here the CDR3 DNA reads TGTGCCAGCAGTGAAAGAGGCGGGAGGGCGGGGGGTGAGCAGTTCTTC. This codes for CASSERGGRAGGEQFF.

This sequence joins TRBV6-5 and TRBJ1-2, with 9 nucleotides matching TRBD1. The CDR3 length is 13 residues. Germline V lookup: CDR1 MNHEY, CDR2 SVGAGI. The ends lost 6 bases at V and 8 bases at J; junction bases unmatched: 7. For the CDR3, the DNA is TGTGCCAGCAGATTAACAGGGGGCTGGGGCTACACCTTC. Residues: CASRLTGGWGYTF.

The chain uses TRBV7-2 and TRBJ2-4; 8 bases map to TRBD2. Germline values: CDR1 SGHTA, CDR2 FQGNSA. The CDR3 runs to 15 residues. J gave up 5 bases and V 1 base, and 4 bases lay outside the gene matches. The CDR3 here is CASSLGAGVQNIQYF. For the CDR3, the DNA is TGTGCCAGCAGCTTAGGAGCGGGAGTCCAAAACATTCAGTACTTC.